This T cell receptor beta chain was identified in a study of CXCR3-negative and CXCR3-positive naive CD8 T cells. The study's findings and limits: Naive cells positive for CXCR3 carried more hydrophobic TRB CDR3s than CXCR3-negative ones.

All TRB cDNA libraries came from 5' RACE performed with UMI labels. TCRdb reprocessed the 5' RACE reads, with one entry per CDR3 protein and no DNA. The listing contains some 150,000 distinct CDR3 sequences. Concerning this clonotype itself: The antigen is not known.

CD45RO-CCR7+CD27+CD95- was the phenotype of naive CD8+ T cells. The germline gives CDR1 MNHEY, CDR2 SMNVEV (reference sequence). The CDR3 spans 15 residues. The clonotype was recovered from a human donor in good health. Some clones in this sample may be carry-over from other donors' samples. The genes are TRBV27 and TRBJ2-3; TCRdb's D gene call, TRBD1, goes unchecked for lack of DNA. Sequencing was carried out using naive CXCR3+ CD8+ T cells from blood. Sample subset: CD45RO-CCR7+CD27+CD95- naive CD8+ T cells expressing CXCR3 (TNR3+). The CDR3 is CASSSSGLATDTQYF.